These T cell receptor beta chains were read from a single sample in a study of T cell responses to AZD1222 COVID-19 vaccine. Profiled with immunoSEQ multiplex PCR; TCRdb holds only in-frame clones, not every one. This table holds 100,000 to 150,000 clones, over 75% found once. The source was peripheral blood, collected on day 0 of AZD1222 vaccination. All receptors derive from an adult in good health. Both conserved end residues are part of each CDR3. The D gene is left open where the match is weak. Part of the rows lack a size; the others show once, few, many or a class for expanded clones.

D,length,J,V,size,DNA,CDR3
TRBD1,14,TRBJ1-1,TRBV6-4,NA,TGTGCCAGCAGGGGACAGTCAAAAAACACTGAAGCTTTCTTT,CASRGQSKNTEAFF
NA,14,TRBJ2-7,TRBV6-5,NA,TGTGCCAGCAGAACGGGACTCGCCTCCTACGAGCAGTACTTC,CASRTGLASYEQYF
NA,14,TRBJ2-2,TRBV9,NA,TGTGCCAGCAGCTCCAGACCAGGGAACGGGGAGCTGTTTTTT,CASSSRPGNGELFF
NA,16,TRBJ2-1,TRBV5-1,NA,TGCGCCAGCAGCACAATACTCAGGGGGGTAGGCAATGAGCAGTTCTTC,CASSTILRGVGNEQFF
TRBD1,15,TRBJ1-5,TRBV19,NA,TGTGCCAGTAGCGCCGGGACAGGGGGCGGTCAGCCCCAGCATTTT,CASSAGTGGGQPQHF
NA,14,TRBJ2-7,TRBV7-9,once,TGTGCCAGCAGCCCCCGTGGGGAGAACTACGAGCAGTACTTC,CASSPRGENYEQYF
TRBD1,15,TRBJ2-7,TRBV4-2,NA,TGTGCCAGCAGCCTTCAAGGGACAGCCTCCTACGAGCAGTACTTC,CASSLQGTASYEQYF
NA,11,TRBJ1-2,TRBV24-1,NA,TGTGCCACCAGTGACCTTGATCGCTACACCTTC,CATSDLDRYTF
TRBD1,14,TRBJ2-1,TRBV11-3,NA,TGTGCCAGCAGCCCCACTGAGGGGGCGGTGGGGCAGTTCTTC,CASSPTEGAVGQFF
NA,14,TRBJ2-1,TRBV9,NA,TGTGCCAGCCTCCAGGGGCGGGCGCACAATGAGCAGTTCTTC,CASLQGRAHNEQFF
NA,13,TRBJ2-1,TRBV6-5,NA,TGTGCCAGCAGGGAGGACTACCGGGACAAAAATTTCTTC,CASREDYRDKNFF
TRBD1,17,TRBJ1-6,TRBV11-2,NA,TGTGCCAGCAGCTTAGAAGACAGGGGGAGGGGTAATTCACCCCTCCACTTT,CASSLEDRGRGNSPLHF
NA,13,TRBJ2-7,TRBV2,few,TGTGCCAGCAGTTCGGGGGATACCTACGAGCAGTACTTC,CASSSGDTYEQYF
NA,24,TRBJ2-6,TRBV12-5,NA,TGTGCTAGTGGTTTGGCCCCCCTCGGGCAGGGGAAAGGACAACGACCTTCTGGGGCCAACGTCCTGACTTTC,CASGLAPLGQGKGQRPSGANVLTF
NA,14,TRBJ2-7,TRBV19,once,TGTGCCAGTAGACGTGAAGGCCCCTTGGGCGAGCAGTACTTC,CASRREGPLGEQYF
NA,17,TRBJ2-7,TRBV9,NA,TGTGCCAGCAGCGTAAGCACCCGGGGAGGGGGGGACTACGAGCAGTACTTC,CASSVSTRGGGDYEQYF